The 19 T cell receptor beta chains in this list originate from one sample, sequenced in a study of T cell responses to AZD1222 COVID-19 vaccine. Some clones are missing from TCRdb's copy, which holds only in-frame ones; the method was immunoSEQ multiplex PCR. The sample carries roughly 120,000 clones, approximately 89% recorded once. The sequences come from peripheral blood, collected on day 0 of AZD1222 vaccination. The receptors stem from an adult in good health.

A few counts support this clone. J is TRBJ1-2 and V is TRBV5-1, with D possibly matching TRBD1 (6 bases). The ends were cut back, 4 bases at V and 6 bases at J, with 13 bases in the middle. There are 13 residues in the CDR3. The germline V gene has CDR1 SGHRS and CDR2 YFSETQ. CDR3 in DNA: TGCGCCAGCAGCCTACAGGGTGAGGATGGCTACACCTTC. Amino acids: CASSLQGEDGYTF.

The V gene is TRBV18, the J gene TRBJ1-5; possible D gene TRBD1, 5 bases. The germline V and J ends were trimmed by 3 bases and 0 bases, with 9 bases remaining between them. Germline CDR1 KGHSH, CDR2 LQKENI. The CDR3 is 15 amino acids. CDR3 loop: CASSPGTDSNQPQHF. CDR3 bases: TGTGCCAGCTCACCCGGGACGGATAGCAATCAGCCCCAGCATTTT.

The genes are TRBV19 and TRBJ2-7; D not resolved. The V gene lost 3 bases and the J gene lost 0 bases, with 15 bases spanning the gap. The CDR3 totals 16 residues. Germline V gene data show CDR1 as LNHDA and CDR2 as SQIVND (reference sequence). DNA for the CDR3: TGTGCCAGTAGTATTTTCGGTCCGGCGAGCTCCTACGAGCAGTACTTC. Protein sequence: CASSIFGPASSYEQYF.

The CDR3 DNA reads as TGTGCCAGCAGCCAAGCAGGGGGCTCCTCCTACGAGCAGTACTTC. Translated: CASSQAGGSSYEQYF. V usage is TRBV5-4 and J usage is TRBJ2-7; 8 bases match TRBD1. The germline gives CDR1 SGHNT, CDR2 YYREEE (reference sequence). The CDR3 is made up of 15 amino acids. Germline trimming cut 4 bases from V and 0 bases from J; bases unmatched to any gene: 6.

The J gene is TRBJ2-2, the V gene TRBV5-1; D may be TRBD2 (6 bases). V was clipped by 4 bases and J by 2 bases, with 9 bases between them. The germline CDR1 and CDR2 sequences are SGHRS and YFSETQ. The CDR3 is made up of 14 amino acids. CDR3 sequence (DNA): TGCGCCAGCAGCCGGGGGTCTAACACCGGGGAGCTGTTTTTT. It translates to CASSRGSNTGELFF.

The CDR3 nucleotides are TGTGCCAGCAGTTACAACGGCTTCAGGGCAGAGACCCAGTACTTC. Residues: CASSYNGFRAETQYF. This chain connects TRBV6-2 or TRBV6-3 to TRBJ2-5; D may be TRBD1 (5 bases). The CDR3 consists of 15 residues. The V gene's germline CDR1 is MNHEY and CDR2 SVGEGT. The ends were cut back, 2 bases at V and 4 bases at J, with 14 bases in the middle.

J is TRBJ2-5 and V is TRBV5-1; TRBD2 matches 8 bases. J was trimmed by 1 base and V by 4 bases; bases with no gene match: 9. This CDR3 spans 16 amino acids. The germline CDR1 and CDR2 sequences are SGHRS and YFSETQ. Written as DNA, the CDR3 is TGCGCCAGCAGCCTAGAGCGGGGGCCACCCCAAGAGACCCAGTACTTC. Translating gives CASSLERGPPQETQYF.

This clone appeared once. CDR3 in DNA: TGCGCCAGCAGCCCTTCGACCGGGGAGCTGTTTTTT. It is translated as CASSPSTGELFF. This sequence joins TRBV5-1 and TRBJ2-2; D uncertain. V lost 4 bases and J 5 bases, leaving 6 bases between the germline ends. Looked up from germline, CDR1 is SGHRS and CDR2 is YFSETQ. This CDR3 contains 12 residues.

CDR3: CASRADGQPQHF. Here the CDR3 DNA reads TGTGCCAGCAGGGCGGACGGGCAGCCCCAGCATTTT. The chain combines TRBV2 with TRBJ1-5; no reliable D call. The CDR3 consists of 12 residues. The V end was cut by 6 bases, the J end by 7 bases, with 10 bases between. The germline V gene has CDR1 SNHLY and CDR2 FYNNEI.

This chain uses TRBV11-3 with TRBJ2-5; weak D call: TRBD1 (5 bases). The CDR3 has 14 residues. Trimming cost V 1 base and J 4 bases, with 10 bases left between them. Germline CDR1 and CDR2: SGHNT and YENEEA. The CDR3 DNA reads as TGTGCCAGCAGCTTAGCCCAGGGCGCAGAGACCCAGTACTTC. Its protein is CASSLAQGAETQYF. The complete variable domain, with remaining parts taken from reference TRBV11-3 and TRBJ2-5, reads EAGVVQSPRYKIIEKKQPVAFWCNPISGHNTLYWYLQNLGQGPELLIRYENEEAVDDSQLPKDRFSAERLKGVDSTLKIQPAELGDSAVYLCASSLAQGAETQYFGPGTRLLVL.

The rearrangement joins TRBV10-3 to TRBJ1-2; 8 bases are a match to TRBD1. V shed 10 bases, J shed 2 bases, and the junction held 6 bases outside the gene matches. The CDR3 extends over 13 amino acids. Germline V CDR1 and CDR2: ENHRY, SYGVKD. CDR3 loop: CASGTGLNYGYTF. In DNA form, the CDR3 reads TGTGCCAGTGGGACAGGACTAAACTATGGCTACACCTTC.

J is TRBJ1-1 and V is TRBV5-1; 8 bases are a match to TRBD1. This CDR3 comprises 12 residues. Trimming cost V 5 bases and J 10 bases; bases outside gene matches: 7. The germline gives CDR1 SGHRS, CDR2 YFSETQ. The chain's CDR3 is CASRGTGEGAFF. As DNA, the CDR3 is TGCGCCAGCAGAGGGACAGGTGAGGGAGCTTTCTTT.

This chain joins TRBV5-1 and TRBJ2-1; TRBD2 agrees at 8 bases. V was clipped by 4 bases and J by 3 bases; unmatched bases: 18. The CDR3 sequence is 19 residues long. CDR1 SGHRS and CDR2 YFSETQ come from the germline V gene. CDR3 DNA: TGCGCCAGCAGCCAACCCGAAGCTTTAGCGGGACTGGACTACAATGAGCAGTTCTTC. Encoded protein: CASSQPEALAGLDYNEQFF.

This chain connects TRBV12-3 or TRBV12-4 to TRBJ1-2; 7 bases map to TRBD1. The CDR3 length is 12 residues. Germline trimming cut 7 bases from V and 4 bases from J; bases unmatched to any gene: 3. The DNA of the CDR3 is TGTGCCAGCACCCGGGACAGCTATGGCTACACCTTC. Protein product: CASTRDSYGYTF.

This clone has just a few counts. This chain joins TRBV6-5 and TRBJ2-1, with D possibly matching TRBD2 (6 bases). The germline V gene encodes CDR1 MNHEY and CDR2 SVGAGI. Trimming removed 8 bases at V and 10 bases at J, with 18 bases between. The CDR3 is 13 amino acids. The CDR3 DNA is TGTGCCAGCTCCGAGTCTTACCGGGAGGAGCAGTTCTTC. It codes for CASSESYREEQFF.

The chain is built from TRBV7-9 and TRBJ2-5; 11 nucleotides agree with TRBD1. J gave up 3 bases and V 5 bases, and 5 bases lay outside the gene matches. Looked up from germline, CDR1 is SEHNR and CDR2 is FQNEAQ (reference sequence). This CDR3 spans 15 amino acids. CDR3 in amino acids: CASSAGTGGKETQYF. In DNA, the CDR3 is TGTGCCAGCAGCGCTGGGACAGGGGGAAAAGAGACCCAGTACTTC.

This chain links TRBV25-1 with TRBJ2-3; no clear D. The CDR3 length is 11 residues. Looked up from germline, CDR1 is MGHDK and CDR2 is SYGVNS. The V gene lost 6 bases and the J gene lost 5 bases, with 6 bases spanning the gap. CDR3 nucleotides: TGTGCCAGCAGAAGTTTAGATACGCAGTATTTT. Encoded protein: CASRSLDTQYF.

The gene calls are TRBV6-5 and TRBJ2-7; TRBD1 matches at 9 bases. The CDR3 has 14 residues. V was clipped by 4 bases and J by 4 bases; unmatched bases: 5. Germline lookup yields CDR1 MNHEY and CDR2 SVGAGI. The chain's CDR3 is CASSSHRGRYEQYF. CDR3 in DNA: TGTGCCAGCAGTTCGCACAGGGGGCGATACGAGCAGTACTTC.

CDR3 nucleotides: TGTGCCAGCAGCCAACAGGGCTCCCATTCCTACGAGCAGTACTTC. This codes for CASSQQGSHSYEQYF. The V and J genes are TRBV3-1 (or the pseudogene TRBV3-2) and TRBJ2-7; D is perhaps TRBD1 (5 bases). Trimming cost V 2 bases and J 1 base, with 12 bases left between them. The CDR3 is made up of 15 amino acids. Germline lookup yields CDR1 LGHDT and CDR2 YNNKEL (reference sequence).